A selection of T cell receptor beta chains follows, all from one sample in a study of blood T cells in healthy people across ages. TCRdb analysed the 5' RACE reads with MiXCR anew, one entry per CDR3 protein. The table includes over 1.5 million distinct CDR3 sequences, about 50% detected once. Sequencing was performed on blood. These receptor sequences come from a woman between 40 and 50 years old in good health. CDR3s include the opening cysteine and the closing phenylalanine or tryptophan. The D gene is left open where the match is weak. Not all rows give a size; the values are once, few, many and, for expanded clones, a class.

J,V,D,size,CDR3,DNA
TRBJ2-7,TRBV4-1,TRBD1,NA,CASRGLDRGLGEQYF,TGCGCCAGCAGAGGCCTCGACAGGGGGTTGGGAGAGCAGTACTTC
TRBJ1-2,TRBV20-1,NA,NA,CSAPARANYGYTF,TGCAGTGCTCCTGCCAGAGCGAACTATGGCTACACCTTC
TRBJ2-1,TRBV4-1,TRBD2,many,CASSQDRAGGPYNEQFF,TGCGCCAGCAGCCAAGATAGGGCGGGGGGGCCGTACAATGAGCAGTTCTTC
TRBJ2-1,TRBV5-1,NA,NA,CASSLDGLGEQFF,TGCGCCAGCAGCTTGGATGGGTTAGGGGAGCAGTTCTTC
TRBJ2-5,TRBV27,TRBD2,NA,CASSAGTIGNQYF,TGTGCCAGCAGTGCCGGGACTATAGGGAACCAGTACTTC
TRBJ2-7,TRBV7-2,NA,few,CASSYGTPGPYEQYF,TGTGCCAGCAGCTACGGGACTCCGGGGCCCTACGAGCAGTACTTC
TRBJ2-3,TRBV7-9,NA,many,CASQGTDTQYF,TGTGCCAGCCAGGGGACAGATACGCAGTATTTT
TRBJ2-3,TRBV12-3/TRBV12-4,TRBD2,few,CASSLGRGGRVGLDTQYF,TGTGCCAGCAGTTTGGGTCGGGGGGGCAGAGTGGGTTTAGATACGCAGTATTTT
TRBJ2-1,TRBV6-2/TRBV6-3,NA,few,CASSLQGIEQFF,TGTGCCAGCAGTCTCCAGGGGATTGAGCAGTTCTTC
TRBJ2-7,TRBV20-1,NA,few,CSALIPGALTYEQYF,TGCAGTGCTCTAATTCCGGGGGCTCTAACCTACGAGCAGTACTTC
TRBJ2-4,TRBV20-1,NA,few,CSARDEGLAKNIQYF,TGCAGTGCTAGAGACGAGGGTCTAGCCAAAAACATTCAGTACTTC
TRBJ1-2,TRBV4-3,TRBD1,NA,CASSHTDREVYGYTF,TGCGCCAGCAGCCATACCGACAGGGAGGTCTATGGCTACACCTTC
TRBJ2-1,TRBV7-3,TRBD2,NA,CASGLNAAGVYNEQFF,TGTGCCAGCGGCTTAAACGCTGCGGGGGTCTACAACGAGCAGTTCTTC
TRBJ2-1,TRBV5-5,TRBD2,NA,CASSSRPLGGGDLGVEQFF,TGTGCCAGCAGCTCACGGCCTCTTGGCGGGGGGGATTTGGGAGTGGAGCAGTTCTTC
TRBJ1-1,TRBV4-3,TRBD1,NA,CASSQGSQGACEAFF,TGCGCCAGCAGCCAAGGTTCACAGGGGGCGTGTGAAGCTTTCTTT
TRBJ2-1,TRBV7-2,TRBD2,NA,CAGVAGVDEQFF,TGTGCTGGGGTAGCGGGGGTCGATGAGCAGTTCTTC
TRBJ1-4,TRBV6-5,TRBD1,once,CASSYSSVFRTGNEKLFF,TGTGCCAGCAGTTACTCGTCTGTTTTTAGGACAGGAAATGAAAAACTGTTTTTT
TRBJ2-7,TRBV12-3/TRBV12-4,NA,NA,CASSSADSWGEQYF,TGTGCCAGCAGTTCAGCGGACAGTTGGGGGGAGCAGTACTTC